This T cell receptor beta chain was sequenced during a study of siplizumab effects on memory and regulatory T cells. Broader study findings: Suppressive function of proliferating Tregs from siplizumab cultures was not confirmed. Significant reduction of alloreactive sequences traceable to unstimulated CD4+ memory cells was observed with siplizumab. Mappable alloreactive CD4+ clones were on average approximately 70% Treg-derived with siplizumab, roughly 28% in controls.

V shed 5 bases and J 9 bases; nucleotides not matched to a gene: 5. Germline CDR1 PRHDT, CDR2 FYEKMQ (reference sequence). This CDR3 is built from 13 residues. As concerns this clone: Its antigen is still unknown.

Per-sample assaying covered 10^5 or so TCR templates. Repertoires were generated with immunoSEQ multiplex PCR, while TCRdb's copy carries only in-frame clones and drops some. The table lists 75,000 to 95,000 clones, more than 80% of them singletons. Sample: CD4+ T cells sorted from blood. This rearrangement joins TRBV13 to TRBJ2-7; 12 positions agree with TRBD2. This clonotype was obtained from a human donor in good health. The DNA of the CDR3 is TGTGCCAGCAGCACGACTAGCGGGAGTCCGCAGTACTTC. Its translation is CASSTTSGSPQYF. Looking up the rest from reference TRBV13 and TRBJ2-7 gives the full variable domain: AAGVIQSPRHLIKEKRETATLKCYPIPRHDTVYWYQQGPGQDPQFLISFYEKMQSDKGSIPDRFSAQQFSDYHSELNMSSLELGDSALYFCASSTTSGSPQYFGPGTRLTVT.